Following are 28 T cell receptor beta chains from one sample sequenced in a study of identical twins. TCRdb called the 5' RACE reads again in MiXCR, with one record for every CDR3 protein. The table records 450,000 or so distinct CDR3 sequences, approximately 14% of them present only once. This sample also belongs to another study, concerning yellow fever vaccine responses in identical twins.

Sequenced: CD4+ T cells sorted from blood. The receptors here all came from a woman aged 18 to 35 in good health.

The chain carries TRBV28 and TRBJ2-2, with no clear D. Germline CDR1 MDHEN, CDR2 SYDVKM. V shed 7 bases and J shed 2 bases, with 14 bases lying between them. The CDR3 is made up of 15 amino acids. The CDR3: CASKVDQVNTGELFF. CDR3 sequence (DNA): TGTGCCAGCAAGGTGGATCAGGTTAACACCGGGGAGCTGTTTTTT.

A single count supports this clonotype. This chain joins TRBV5-1 and TRBJ2-1; D is perhaps TRBD1 (6 bases). This CDR3 has 14 amino acids. Looked up from germline, CDR1 is SGHRS and CDR2 is YFSETQ. V shed 5 bases and J shed 4 bases, with 13 bases lying between them. The CDR3 DNA is TGCGCCAGCAGAGAGGACAGATTTTACAATGAGCAGTTCTTC. Protein: CASREDRFYNEQFF.

This clonotype was seen a handful of times. This sequence joins TRBV9 and TRBJ2-7, with D perhaps matching TRBD1 (5 bases). Germline loops: CDR1 SGDLS, CDR2 YYNGEE. There are 14 residues in the CDR3. Trimming stripped 0 bases from V and 6 bases from J, with 13 bases between. The CDR3 DNA sequence: TGTGCCAGCAGCGTAGCTGCCAGGGCGATCGAGCAGTACTTC. It encodes CASSVAARAIEQYF. Full variable domain (outside the CDR3, taken from reference TRBV9 and TRBJ2-7): DSGVTQTPKHLITATGQRVTLRCSPRSGDLSVYWYQQSLDQGLQFLIQYYNGEERAKGNILERFSAQQFPDLHSELNLSSLELGDSALYFCASSVAARAIEQYFGPGTRLTVT.

This clonotype has a handful of counts. The chain links TRBV14 to TRBJ1-1, with TRBD1 as a possible D gene (5 bases). This CDR3 comprises 14 residues. Trimming pared 1 base from V and 6 bases from J, leaving 12 bases between. Germline V gene data show CDR1 as SGHDN and CDR2 as FVKESK. The CDR3 bases are TGTGCCAGCAGCCAAGGCCCGAGAGGGGCTGAAGCTTTCTTT. Protein: CASSQGPRGAEAFF.

This clonotype occurred a few times. J is TRBJ2-1 and V is TRBV11-2; the match to TRBD1 covers 10 bases. The germline V gene has CDR1 SGHAT and CDR2 FQNNGV. V lost 5 bases to trimming and J lost 0 bases; unmatched junction nucleotides: 16. The CDR3 runs 20 residues. This chain's CDR3 is CASSRPRGDRGQSSYNEQFF. CDR3 bases: TGTGCCAGCAGCCGACCCAGAGGAGACAGGGGGCAGAGCTCCTACAATGAGCAGTTCTTC.

V gene TRBV6-1 combines with J gene TRBJ2-1; 8 nucleotides line up with TRBD2. Losses at the gene ends were 5 bases for V and 3 bases for J; bases not matched to a gene: 12. The CDR3 has 17 residues. The germline V gene has CDR1 MNHNS and CDR2 SASEGT. CDR3 sequence reads: CASSRGGGRAYYNEQFF. The CDR3, as DNA: TGTGCCAGCAGTCGGGGGGGGGGCCGGGCGTACTACAATGAGCAGTTCTTC.

This clonotype was seen ten or more times. The rearrangement uses TRBV12-3 or TRBV12-4 and TRBJ1-1; D is unclear. The CDR3 is 11 amino acids. V lost 7 bases and J 7 bases, leaving 10 bases between the germline ends. The CDR3 DNA follows: TGTGCCAGCAAGAAAGCAGGTGAAGCTTTCTTT. Amino acid sequence: CASKKAGEAFF.

This clonotype showed up just a few times. The genes are TRBV5-1 and TRBJ2-3, with D tentatively TRBD1 (6 bases). The CDR3 totals 16 residues. Deletions cut 3 bases from V and 1 base from J, with 15 bases between. The germline gives CDR1 SGHRS, CDR2 YFSETQ. The CDR3 DNA follows: TGCGCCAGCAGCTGGGGGCTGGGCAGCGGCACAGATACGCAGTATTTT. The encoded protein is CASSWGLGSGTDTQYF.

The genes are TRBV2 and TRBJ2-5; D gene unclear. This CDR3 region has 14 residues. CDR1 and CDR2 (germline): SNHLY, FYNNEI. V was trimmed by 7 bases and J by 3 bases, leaving 15 bases between them. The CDR3 coding sequence is TGTGCCAGCACCCTTGGATTAGCAAAAGAGACCCAGTACTTC. Encoded protein: CASTLGLAKETQYF.

Here the CDR3 DNA reads TGTGCCACCAGCAGAGAACTCCCTGGATTGGGGAATGAGCAGTTCTTC. Amino acids: CATSRELPGLGNEQFF. The chain links TRBV15 to TRBJ2-1; D is ambiguous. The V and J ends lost 0 bases and 7 bases respectively, with 16 bases between them. This CDR3 region has 16 residues. Germline V CDR1 and CDR2: LNHNV, YYDKDF (reference sequence).

This clonotype was recorded many times. The V gene is TRBV20-1, the J gene TRBJ2-5; 7 nucleotides match TRBD1. J lost 4 bases, V lost 6 bases, and 14 bases had no gene match. The germline V gene has CDR1 DFQATT and CDR2 SNEGSKA (reference sequence). This CDR3 is built from 15 residues. In DNA, the CDR3 is TGCAGTGCCTTTCTTAGACAGGGTGGTTCAGAGACCCAGTACTTC. Translated, it gives CSAFLRQGGSETQYF.

The V call is TRBV27, the J call TRBJ2-3, with 14 nucleotides matching TRBD2. V dropped 8 bases and J dropped 6; count of bases not matched to a gene: 10. The CDR3 is 16 amino acids. Germline V lookup: CDR1 MNHEY, CDR2 SMNVEV (reference sequence). CDR3 region: CASARTSGGSLDTQYF. The CDR3 DNA is TGTGCCAGCGCACGGACTAGCGGGGGGTCATTGGATACGCAGTATTTT.

This clonotype was observed a handful of times. The chain has TRBV11-1 and TRBJ2-1, with 10 bases matching TRBD2. V lost 5 bases and J lost 1; bases outside the gene matches: 14. Germline V gene data show CDR1 as SGHAT and CDR2 as FQDESV (reference sequence). The CDR3 spans 19 residues. The CDR3 loop reads CASSPPPSGGAESYNEQFF. CDR3 bases: TGTGCCAGCAGCCCCCCGCCCAGCGGGGGGGCCGAATCCTACAATGAGCAGTTCTTC.

This rearrangement joins TRBV7-9 to TRBJ2-4, with 7 bases fitting TRBD1. Trimming removed 5 bases from V and 9 bases from J; junction bases left unmatched: 10. The CDR3 length is 14 residues. Germline loops: CDR1 SEHNR, CDR2 FQNEAQ (reference sequence). The CDR3, as DNA: TGTGCCAGCAGCGTCGACAGGGCTAGTACCATTCAGTACTTC. Its translation: CASSVDRASTIQYF.

This clonotype came up a few times. This rearrangement joins TRBV11-1 to TRBJ2-1; 13 positions agree with TRBD2. V gave up 1 base and J gave up 5 bases; unmatched junction bases: 8. The CDR3 consists of 18 residues. Germline V lookup: CDR1 SGHAT, CDR2 FQDESV (reference sequence). The CDR3 region is CASSLGTGTSGMDNEQFF. For the CDR3, the DNA is TGTGCCAGCAGCTTAGGGACAGGGACTAGCGGGATGGACAATGAGCAGTTCTTC. Together with reference TRBV11-1 and TRBJ2-1, the CDR3 gives the full variable domain: EAEVAQSPRYKITEKSQAVAFWCDPISGHATLYWYRQILGQGPELLVQFQDESVVDDSQLPKDRFSAERLKGVDSTLKIQPAELGDSAMYLCASSLGTGTSGMDNEQFFGPGTRLTVL.

This clonotype has only a few counts. The rearrangement joins TRBV24-1 to TRBJ2-3; D is tentatively TRBD1 or TRBD2 (5 bases each). V lost 4 bases, J lost 6 bases, and 16 bases lay in between. CDR1 is KGHDR, CDR2 SFDVKD, per germline. The CDR3 runs to 15 residues. DNA for the CDR3: TGTGCCACCAGTGACGACCCCGGGGCAGGGGATACGCAGTATTTT. It is translated as CATSDDPGAGDTQYF.

The chain employs TRBV5-5 and TRBJ2-1; no definite D call. The CDR3 is made up of 12 amino acids. Germline V lookup: CDR1 SGHKS, CDR2 YYEKEE (reference sequence). V was pared by 1 base and J by 6 bases, with 5 bases between. In nucleotides, the CDR3 is TGTGCCAGCAGCTTGTGGGTCAATGAGCAGTTCTTC. Protein sequence: CASSLWVNEQFF. The full variable domain, completed using reference TRBV5-5 and TRBJ2-1, is DAGVTQSPTHLIKTRGQQVTLRCSPISGHKSVSWYQQVLGQGPQFIFQYYEKEERGRGNFPDRFSARQFPNYSSELNVNALLLGDSALYLCASSLWVNEQFFGPGTRLTVL.

This chain uses TRBV29-1 with TRBJ1-3; D is uncertain. Trimming took off 2 bases at V and 3 bases at J, with 8 bases between the two ends. The CDR3 runs to 13 residues. Germline CDR1 is SQVTM and CDR2 is ANQGSEA. The CDR3, as DNA: TGCAGCGTTGAACCCTGGGGTGGAAACACCATATATTTT. Amino acids: CSVEPWGGNTIYF.

This clonotype was detected a few times. The genes are TRBV20-1 and TRBJ2-3; tentatively, D is TRBD2 (5 bases). CDR1 and CDR2 (germline): DFQATT, SNEGSKA (reference sequence). V lost 2 bases to trimming and J lost 2 bases, with 20 bases between them. The CDR3 has 17 residues. CDR3 in DNA: TGCAGTGCTAGAAATCCCTCGTTAGCGAGGGACACAGATACGCAGTATTTT. Amino acid sequence: CSARNPSLARDTDTQYF.

This clonotype appeared many times. V usage is TRBV5-1 and J usage is TRBJ2-5; D may be TRBD2 (6 bases). Germline values: CDR1 SGHRS, CDR2 YFSETQ. The CDR3 is 12 amino acids. Trimming left V 4 bases short and J 5 bases short, with 9 bases between. CDR3 residues: CASSRAGETQYF. The DNA for the CDR3 is TGCGCCAGCAGCCGGGCGGGGGAGACCCAGTACTTC.

This clonotype was detected only a few times. V usage is TRBV15 and J usage is TRBJ2-1; 8 bases line up with TRBD2. This CDR3 spans 16 amino acids. Per germline, CDR1 LNHNV and CDR2 YYDKDF (reference sequence). Unmatched junction bases numbered 9, after V lost 0 bases and J lost 8 bases. DNA of the CDR3: TGTGCCACCAGCAGAGAGAGGGCGGGAGGTTCTGATGAGCAGTTCTTC. Its protein product is CATSRERAGGSDEQFF.

The chain recombines TRBV11-2 with TRBJ1-1, with D possibly being TRBD1 (6 bases). Between the trimmed V and J ends, which lost 5 bases and 13 bases, there was a span of 23 bases. This CDR3 contains 14 residues. Germline lookup yields CDR1 SGHAT and CDR2 FQNNGV. The CDR3 nucleotides read TGTGCCAGCAGCCTAAGCCGATATGGAGGGGGGGTTTTCTTT. It yields the protein CASSLSRYGGGVFF.

There are a few counts of this clonotype. This chain uses TRBV10-1 with TRBJ2-2, with TRBD1 identical over 7 bases. The CDR3 is 15 residues long. V gave up 5 bases and J gave up 4 bases; unmatched junction bases: 7. CDR1 is WNHNN, CDR2 SYGVQD, per germline (reference sequence). The CDR3 region is CASSRQGIGTGELFF. CDR3 bases: TGCGCCAGCAGTCGACAGGGAATCGGCACCGGGGAGCTGTTTTTT.

This chain connects TRBV5-1 to TRBJ2-7, with D possibly TRBD2 on 7 matching bases. The CDR3 is 15 amino acids. Germline-derived CDR1 and CDR2 are SGHRS and YFSETQ. V was clipped by 4 bases and J by 4 bases, with 18 bases between them. The CDR3 nucleotides read TGCGCCAGCAGCGGGCAAGGCGGGGGCAGATACGAGCAGTACTTC. Amino acids: CASSGQGGGRYEQYF.

There are a few counts of this clonotype. The gene calls are TRBV5-1 and TRBJ2-3; the match to TRBD1 covers 11 bases. The CDR3 spans 17 residues. V was pared by 4 bases and J by 4 bases, with 11 bases of the junction left unmatched. Per germline, CDR1 SGHRS and CDR2 YFSETQ. CDR3 DNA sequence: TGCGCCAGCAGCCCCCGCGCCGGGACAGGGGGGTCAGATACGCAGTATTTT. It yields the protein CASSPRAGTGGSDTQYF. Full variable domain (remainder filled in from reference TRBV5-1 and TRBJ2-3): KAGVTQTPRYLIKTRGQQVTLSCSPISGHRSVSWYQQTPGQGLQFLFEYFSETQRNKGNFPGRFSGRQFSNSRSEMNVSTLELGDSALYLCASSPRAGTGGSDTQYFGPGTRLTVL.

The CDR3 DNA sequence: TGTGCCTGGAAGCGGGAGGGCCCCCAGACCCAGTACTTC. Encoded protein: CAWKREGPQTQYF. The V and J genes are TRBV30 and TRBJ2-5; 10 bases are shared with TRBD2. With V trimmed by 4 bases and J by 6 bases, 5 bases remained unmatched. The CDR3 length is 13 residues. CDR1 and CDR2 (germline): GTSNPN, SVGIG (reference sequence).

This clonotype was observed at least ten times. V usage is TRBV5-1 and J usage is TRBJ1-5; D not resolved. This CDR3 region has 14 residues. V lost 0 bases and J lost 2, with 6 bases in between. Germline V lookup: CDR1 SGHRS, CDR2 YFSETQ. The DNA for the CDR3 is TGCGCCAGCAGCTTGGCGGCAGGCAATCAGCCCCAGCATTTT. Amino acid sequence: CASSLAAGNQPQHF.

This chain uses TRBV4-1 with TRBJ2-1, with 8 positions matching TRBD1. The CDR3 is 18 amino acids. With 0 bases clipped from V and 2 bases from J, the junction kept 9 bases outside the gene matches. CDR1 and CDR2 from the germline V gene are MGHRA and YSYEKL. CDR3 region: CASSQDPGTGIPYNEQFF. CDR3 in DNA: TGCGCCAGCAGCCAAGACCCGGGGACAGGTATTCCCTACAATGAGCAGTTCTTC.